This TCR beta chain came from a study of beta chain features in type 1 diabetes. Study-level points and caveats: Among all four CD4+ subsets, Type 1 diabetes patients had TCRB CDR3s that were moderately but significantly shorter.

This clone has only a few counts. Its antigen remains unidentified. Sorting that relied on CD45RO/CCR7/CD25/CD127/CD95/CD27 yielded CD4+ naive, central memory, regulatory and stem cell-like memory cells. Expressed TCRB transcripts were sequenced after all isolated RNA was converted to cDNA. Some 3.3 million reads per sample on average were obtained from naive, central memory and regulatory T cell samples. Libraries were prepared by immunoSEQ multiplex PCR; TCRdb keeps only in-frame clonotypes and omits some of them. The data contain about 340,000 clones, roughly 8.8% of them singletons. The germline V and J ends were trimmed by 5 bases and 10 bases, with 11 bases remaining between them. The CDR3 runs 10 residues. Looked up from germline, CDR1 is DFQATT and CDR2 is SNEGSKA (reference sequence).

Material for sequencing was central memory CD4+ T cells from blood. The clonotype originates from a young man with type 1 diabetes. This chain connects TRBV20-1 to TRBJ1-1, with D unresolved. The CDR3 sequence is CSAGSIRAFF. In DNA form, the CDR3 reads TGCAGTGCTGGGTCAATCCGAGCTTTCTTT.